This note documents a single TCR beta chain sequence. This specimen comes from a study of blood T cell repertoires in COVID-19. Generated by immunoSEQ multiplex PCR, the TCRdb table keeps only in-frame clones and is missing some. The data contain over 100,000 clones, roughly 79% of them singletons. Sequencing was done on a sample of peripheral blood. This receptor was taken from a human donor in a cohort sampled during active COVID-19.

CDR3 sequence reads: CASSPGRANEQFF. The CDR3, as DNA: TGCGCCAGCAGCCCCGGGAGGGCCAATGAGCAGTTCTTC. The J gene is TRBJ2-1, the V gene TRBV4-3, with 8 bases fitting TRBD2. J lost 6 bases, V lost 4 bases, and 2 bases had no gene match. CDR3 length: 13 residues. The germline gives CDR1 LGHNA, CDR2 YSLEER.